These 27 T cell receptor beta chains share one sample of origin, sequenced in a study of blood T cell repertoires in COVID-19. This table comes from immunoSEQ multiplex PCR, and its TCRdb copy is limited to in-frame clones, with some not included. The sample contains 310,000 or so clones, approximately 86% of which appear only once. Sequences were obtained from peripheral blood. These TCRs come from a woman younger than 45 who had recovered from COVID-19.

The chain employs TRBV3-1 (or the pseudogene TRBV3-2) and TRBJ2-2; maybe TRBD2 (6 bases). This CDR3 region has 14 residues. Germline V lookup: CDR1 LGHDT, CDR2 YNNKEL (reference sequence). The V end lost 2 bases, the J end lost 4 bases, and 8 bases lay between the germline ends. The CDR3 DNA sequence: TGTGCCAGCAGCCAACCCGGGGGCACCGGGGAGCTGTTTTTT. Translation: CASSQPGGTGELFF.

The rearrangement uses TRBV28 and TRBJ2-1; 7 bases agree with TRBD2. This CDR3 has 16 amino acids. J gave up 7 bases and V 7 bases, and 16 bases lay outside the gene matches. Looked up from germline, CDR1 is MDHEN and CDR2 is SYDVKM. The CDR3 loop reads CASIRGGVSGRNEQFF. The CDR3 coding sequence is TGTGCCAGCATACGGGGAGGGGTCAGCGGTAGGAATGAGCAGTTCTTC.

The rearrangement links TRBV5-1 to TRBJ2-3, with no clear D. Per the germline V gene, CDR1 is SGHRS and CDR2 is YFSETQ. This CDR3 spans 12 amino acids. Trimming took 1 base from V and 6 from J, leaving 6 bases between them. The CDR3 here is CASSLLADTQYF. For the CDR3, the DNA is TGCGCCAGCAGCTTGTTGGCCGATACGCAGTATTTT. The whole variable domain, remainder taken from reference TRBV5-1 and TRBJ2-3, is KAGVTQTPRYLIKTRGQQVTLSCSPISGHRSVSWYQQTPGQGLQFLFEYFSETQRNKGNFPGRFSGRQFSNSRSEMNVSTLELGDSALYLCASSLLADTQYFGPGTRLTVL.

V gene TRBV4-1 combines with J gene TRBJ1-2; no reliable D call. The germline V gene encodes CDR1 MGHRA and CDR2 YSYEKL. This CDR3 contains 14 residues. Trimming shortened V by 0 bases and J by 8 bases, and 13 bases separated the two germline ends. In DNA form, the CDR3 reads TGCGCCAGCAGCCAAGAAGTGCGGGGAGGAGGCTACACCTTC. It codes for CASSQEVRGGGYTF.

The rearrangement joins TRBV5-8 to TRBJ2-1, with D perhaps matching TRBD2 (5 bases). The germline V and J ends were trimmed by 0 bases and 5 bases, with 12 bases remaining between them. This CDR3 has 15 amino acids. Germline CDR1 SGHTS, CDR2 YDEGEE. CDR3 in amino acids: CASSLVSGKNNEQFF. Written as DNA, the CDR3 is TGTGCCAGCAGCTTGGTTTCGGGAAAAAACAATGAGCAGTTCTTC.

V is TRBV7-2 and J is TRBJ2-7; 8 bases agree with TRBD1. V shed 6 bases and J 4 bases; nucleotides not matched to a gene: 20. Per the germline V gene, CDR1 is SGHTA and CDR2 is FQGNSA. The CDR3 has 18 amino acids. Here the CDR3 reads CASSLNLPPLRGPYEQYF. The CDR3 DNA reads as TGTGCCAGCAGTCTAAACCTCCCCCCCCTCAGGGGGCCATACGAGCAGTACTTC.

The chain uses TRBV2 and TRBJ2-2; 7 bases agree with TRBD2. Germline V gene data show CDR1 as SNHLY and CDR2 as FYNNEI. The V segment lost 7 bases and the J segment 7 bases; nucleotides outside the gene matches: 3. The CDR3 is made up of 12 amino acids. CDR3 in DNA: TGTGCCAGCACTAGCGGAAGCGGGGAGCTGTTTTTT. Its translation is CASTSGSGELFF. The variable domain in full, with the rest retrieved from reference TRBV2 and TRBJ2-2, is EPEVTQTPSHQVTQMGQEVILRCVPISNHLYFYWYRQILGQKVEFLVSFYNNEISEKSEIFDDQFSVERPDGSNFTLKIRSTKLEDSAMYFCASTSGSGELFFGEGSRLTVL.

The V gene is TRBV24-1, the J gene TRBJ2-1; TRBD2 aligns across 7 bases. Germline V gene data show CDR1 as KGHDR and CDR2 as SFDVKD. The CDR3 consists of 16 residues. J gave up 0 bases and V 5 bases, and 6 bases lay outside the gene matches. The CDR3 spells CATSGAGPSSYNEQFF. Written as DNA, the CDR3 is TGTGCCACCAGTGGAGCGGGGCCAAGCTCCTACAATGAGCAGTTCTTC.

The genes are TRBV6-5 and TRBJ1-4; D unclear. CDR3 length: 14 amino acids. The V gene lost 0 bases and the J gene lost 8 bases, with 10 bases spanning the gap. The V gene's germline CDR1 is MNHEY and CDR2 SVGAGI. The CDR3: CASSYSERGEKLFF. CDR3 bases: TGTGCCAGCAGTTACTCGGAAAGAGGGGAAAAACTGTTTTTT.

The chain links TRBV4-1 to TRBJ2-3, with TRBD1 as a possible D gene (5 bases). From germline, CDR1 is MGHRA and CDR2 YSYEKL. The CDR3 is made up of 15 amino acids. V lost 1 base, J lost 2 bases, and 10 bases lay in between. The CDR3 DNA sequence: TGCGCCAGCAGCCAAGGGGGCAGCAACACAGATACGCAGTATTTT. It is translated as CASSQGGSNTDTQYF.

V usage is TRBV5-1 and J usage is TRBJ1-4, with 8 nucleotides matching TRBD1. The V segment lost 0 bases and the J segment 8 bases; nucleotides outside the gene matches: 6. CDR3 length: 15 residues. In germline, CDR1 is SGHRS, CDR2 YFSETQ. This CDR3 is CASSLEAGGTEKLFF. The CDR3 DNA reads as TGCGCCAGCAGCTTGGAGGCAGGGGGCACAGAAAAACTGTTTTTT.

This chain connects TRBV6-5 to TRBJ1-1; D is possibly TRBD1 (5 bases). V was cut by 5 bases and J by 7 bases, with 11 bases left in between. CDR3 length equals 12 residues. Germline V gene lookup returns CDR1 MNHEY and CDR2 SVGAGI. CDR3 DNA sequence: TGTGCCAGCAGTCGGAGGGGCTTTGAAGCTTTCTTT. As protein: CASSRRGFEAFF.

The genes are TRBV11-2 and TRBJ2-7; no definite D call. With 3 bases removed from V and 3 bases from J, the gap between germline ends came to 9 bases. The CDR3 has 13 residues. Germline assignment: CDR1 SGHAT and CDR2 FQNNGV. CDR3: CASSFTEIYEQYF. CDR3 DNA sequence: TGTGCCAGCAGCTTCACAGAAATCTACGAGCAGTACTTC.

V and J are TRBV21-1 and TRBJ1-1. TRBV21-1 is an annotated pseudogene. The CDR3 has 15 residues. DNA of the CDR3: TGTGCCAGCAGCAAAGCGGGAGGGTTGAACACTGAAGCTTTCTTT. Translating gives CASSKAGGLNTEAFF.

The gene calls are TRBV29-1 and TRBJ2-7, with D tentatively TRBD1 (5 bases). This CDR3 spans 12 amino acids. V was pared by 6 bases and J by 2 bases, with 11 bases between. Germline V lookup: CDR1 SQVTM, CDR2 ANQGSEA. CDR3 sequence: CSVQVEAYEQYF. The CDR3 bases are TGCAGCGTACAGGTCGAGGCCTACGAGCAGTACTTC.

The chain is built from TRBV6-1 and TRBJ2-7; D is uncertain. Trimming pared 3 bases from V and 3 bases from J, leaving 3 bases between. The CDR3 runs to 11 residues. From germline, CDR1 is MNHNS and CDR2 SASEGT. As DNA, the CDR3 is TGTGCCAGCAGTGACGGCTACGAGCAGTACTTC. Translating gives CASSDGYEQYF.

To note about this clone: One junction end does not reproduce the germline sequence, and a read error may be involved. This chain connects TRBV6-5 to TRBJ2-1; the D gene is possibly TRBD1 (5 bases). Germline values: CDR1 MNHEY, CDR2 SVGAGI. The CDR3 loop spans 15 amino acids. As DNA, the CDR3 is TGTGCCAGCAGTCACTCTAGGGGCCCCTACAATGAGCAGTTCTTC. The encoded protein is CASSHSRGPYNEQFF.

V usage is TRBV9 and J usage is TRBJ1-2, with 9 bases fitting TRBD1. The CDR3 is 14 residues long. Per germline, CDR1 SGDLS and CDR2 YYNGEE. V lost 4 bases, J lost 5 bases, and 6 bases stayed unmatched. CDR3 nucleotides: TGTGCCAGCAGCTTTAGCGACAGGGGGTATGGCTACACCTTC. Translation: CASSFSDRGYGYTF.

This clone has a handful of counts. V usage is TRBV5-1 and J usage is TRBJ1-5; D is perhaps TRBD1 (5 bases). This CDR3 has 15 amino acids. CDR1 and CDR2 (germline): SGHRS, YFSETQ. V was shortened by 2 bases and J by 0 bases, with 9 bases between the two germline ends. This CDR3 is CASSLTGDSNQPQHF. CDR3 nucleotides: TGCGCCAGCAGCTTAACGGGGGATAGCAATCAGCCCCAGCATTTT.

This clone was picked up one time. CDR3 nucleotides: TGTGCCAGCAGTTCTACTGGCACAGATACGCAGTATTTT. Amino acids: CASSSTGTDTQYF. The chain employs TRBV28 and TRBJ2-3; D not resolved. V lost 4 bases to trimming and J lost 1 base, with 6 bases between them. The CDR3 is 13 residues long. CDR1 MDHEN and CDR2 SYDVKM come from the germline V gene.

The genes are TRBV19 and TRBJ2-7; TRBD2 matches at 11 bases. Germline V gene lookup returns CDR1 LNHDA and CDR2 SQIVND (reference sequence). The CDR3 loop spans 15 amino acids. V gave up 0 bases and J gave up 5 bases; unmatched junction bases: 3. As DNA, the CDR3 is TGTGCCAGTAGTATAGACGGGACTAGCGGCCACGAGCAGTACTTC. It is translated as CASSIDGTSGHEQYF. Full variable domain (missing parts from reference TRBV19 and TRBJ2-7): DGGITQSPKYLFRKEGQNVTLSCEQNLNHDAMYWYRQDPGQGLRLIYYSQIVNDFQKGDIAEGYSVSREKKESFPLTVTSAQKNPTAFYLCASSIDGTSGHEQYFGPGTRLTVT.

V is TRBV11-2 and J is TRBJ2-3; TRBD1 is a possible D gene (8 bases). With 5 bases removed from V and 3 bases from J, the gap between germline ends came to 15 bases. This CDR3 spans 15 amino acids. Germline CDR1 reads SGHAT; CDR2 reads FQNNGV. The CDR3 nucleotides are TGTGCCAGCAGCCTAACAGGGGGAGGGACAGATACGCAGTATTTT. Protein product: CASSLTGGGTDTQYF.

This clone was picked up one time. The chain recombines TRBV19 with TRBJ2-7; 8 nucleotides agree with TRBD1. The V gene's germline CDR1 is LNHDA and CDR2 SQIVND (reference sequence). J lost 2 bases, V lost 5 bases, and 8 bases had no gene match. The CDR3 is 15 amino acids. CDR3 loop: CASSAPGQEPYEQYF. The CDR3 coding sequence is TGTGCCAGTAGTGCGCCGGGACAGGAACCCTACGAGCAGTACTTC.

The chain combines TRBV6-1 with TRBJ2-7; TRBD1 is a possible D gene (6 bases). The CDR3 has 14 residues. Trimming cost V 2 bases and J 2 bases, with 10 bases left between them. In germline, CDR1 is MNHNS, CDR2 SASEGT. The CDR3 here is CASSEFGTPYEQYF. CDR3 in DNA: TGTGCCAGCAGTGAATTTGGGACACCCTACGAGCAGTACTTC.

This chain links TRBV30 with TRBJ1-2; 9 nucleotides match TRBD1. CDR1 and CDR2 (germline): GTSNPN, SVGIG (reference sequence). The CDR3 runs to 15 residues. V was clipped by 2 bases and J by 2 bases; unmatched bases: 6. CDR3 region: CAWSPKGQGNYGYTF. Written as DNA, the CDR3 is TGTGCCTGGAGTCCAAAGGGACAGGGCAACTATGGCTACACCTTC.

The chain employs TRBV2 and TRBJ2-1, with TRBD2 matching 10 bases. V lost 8 bases and J lost 9; bases outside the gene matches: 10. CDR1 and CDR2 from the germline V gene are SNHLY and FYNNEI. There are 14 residues in the CDR3. This CDR3 is CASYLSGGSGEQFF. The CDR3 DNA follows: TGTGCCAGCTACCTTAGCGGGGGGAGTGGTGAGCAGTTCTTC.

Concerning this clone: Sequence at one end of the junction differs from germline and may be a read error. This chain connects TRBV5-5 to TRBJ1-3; 7 positions match TRBD1. The germline V gene has CDR1 SGHKS and CDR2 YYEKEE (reference sequence). This CDR3 contains 15 residues. The CDR3 spells CASSLGTVSGNTIYF. CDR3 in DNA: TGTGCCAGCAGTTTGGGGACAGTCTCTGGAAACACCATATATTTT.